These 7 T cell receptor beta chains were all obtained from the same sample, sequenced in a study of blood T cell repertoires in COVID-19. Sequencing used immunoSEQ multiplex PCR; TCRdb keeps in-frame clones, though not all of them. The sample lists approximately 97,000 clones; over 75% were seen once. The sequencing input was peripheral blood. The receptors were sampled from a man aged 55 to 70 with acute or convalescent COVID-19.

This chain connects TRBV30 to TRBJ1-1; 9 nucleotides line up with TRBD1. The CDR3 runs to 13 residues. Trimming took 3 bases from V and 4 from J; bases not matched to a gene: 3. The germline V gene has CDR1 GTSNPN and CDR2 SVGIG (reference sequence). The CDR3 region is CAWRRQGGTEAFF. CDR3 in DNA: TGTGCCTGGAGACGACAGGGGGGCACTGAAGCTTTCTTT.

This chain uses TRBV5-1 with TRBJ1-4; TRBD1 might be the D (5 bases). The CDR3 length is 15 residues. Trimming pared 0 bases from V and 5 bases from J, leaving 11 bases between. The germline V gene encodes CDR1 SGHRS and CDR2 YFSETQ. The CDR3 loop reads CASSLAGQGNEKLFF. The CDR3 coding sequence is TGCGCCAGCAGCTTGGCCGGGCAGGGAAATGAAAAACTGTTTTTT.

The chain carries TRBV7-2 and TRBJ1-5; D may be TRBD1 (6 bases). In germline, CDR1 is SGHTA, CDR2 FQGNSA. This CDR3 region has 14 residues. The ends were cut back, 4 bases at V and 3 bases at J, with 10 bases in the middle. For the CDR3, the DNA is TGTGCCAGCAGCTCCGGACAGTCCAATCAGCCCCAGCATTTT. As protein: CASSSGQSNQPQHF.

This clone was seen only a few times. The chain recombines TRBV2 with TRBJ1-4, with 7 nucleotides matching TRBD1. With 6 bases clipped from V and 7 bases from J, the junction kept 11 bases outside the gene matches. This CDR3 contains 15 residues. CDR1 is SNHLY and CDR2 is FYNNEI in the germline V gene. CDR3 amino acids: CASRITQRTGEKLFF. For the CDR3, the DNA is TGTGCCAGCAGAATCACACAAAGGACAGGTGAAAAACTGTTTTTT.

This clone was seen a handful of times. The V gene is TRBV20-1, the J gene TRBJ1-1; D may be TRBD1 (6 bases). Trimming removed 5 bases from V and 4 bases from J, with 8 bases in between. Germline CDR1 reads DFQATT; CDR2 reads SNEGSKA (reference sequence). The CDR3 length is 11 residues. CDR3 in DNA: TGCAGTGCTCAACAGGGCACTGAAGCTTTCTTT. This sequence encodes CSAQQGTEAFF.

This chain links TRBV3-1 (or the pseudogene TRBV3-2) with TRBJ1-2, with a possible D match to TRBD1 (5 bases). Germline V gene sequence: CDR1 LGHDT, CDR2 YNNKEL (reference sequence). CDR3 length: 16 amino acids. V was pared by 1 base and J by 8 bases, with 20 bases between. CDR3 sequence: CASSQVGAGSAGGYTF. The CDR3, as DNA: TGTGCCAGCAGCCAAGTCGGGGCAGGCTCGGCGGGAGGCTACACCTTC.

CDR3 sequence (DNA): TGTGCCGAGGGGGAGCATAGCAATCAGCCCCAGCATTTT. Its protein product is CAEGEHSNQPQHF. J is TRBJ1-5 and V is TRBV6-5; D might be TRBD1 (6 bases). The CDR3 has 13 amino acids. V shed 11 bases and J shed 0 bases, with 11 bases lying between them. Germline values: CDR1 MNHEY, CDR2 SVGAGI.